The 18 T cell receptor beta chains given below trace back to one sample, sequenced in a study of cytotoxic CD8 clonotypes in ibrutinib-treated CLL. The assay was immunoSEQ multiplex PCR, and TCRdb's table has in-frame clones only and misses some. The sample consists of some 84,000 clones, roughly 86% of them appearing once. The sample in question was PBMCs, obtained before ibrutinib treatment. The receptor source for this set is a human donor with chronic lymphocytic leukemia.

The J gene is TRBJ2-1, the V gene TRBV28, with 11 bases identical to TRBD2. The trim removed 4 bases at V and 0 bases at J, leaving 5 bases unmatched. The CDR3 has 17 amino acids. The germline V gene has CDR1 MDHEN and CDR2 SYDVKM. The CDR3 sequence is CASSYSGRGSSYNEQFF. CDR3 DNA sequence: TGTGCCAGCAGTTATAGCGGGAGGGGGAGCTCCTACAATGAGCAGTTCTTC.

This rearrangement joins TRBV9 to TRBJ1-3, with D unclear. V lost 0 bases, J lost 7 bases, and 11 bases lay in between. Germline lookup yields CDR1 SGDLS and CDR2 YYNGEE. The CDR3 extends over 14 amino acids. CDR3 amino acids: CASSVVDRDNTIYF. The CDR3, as DNA: TGTGCCAGCAGCGTAGTGGACCGAGACAACACCATATATTTT.

This chain uses TRBV14 with TRBJ2-2; 7 positions match TRBD2. Unmatched junction bases numbered 9, after V lost 0 bases and J lost 2 bases. The CDR3 covers 18 residues. Germline lookup yields CDR1 SGHDN and CDR2 FVKESK. The CDR3 reads CASSQDIGLAVNTGELFF. For the CDR3, the DNA is TGTGCCAGCAGCCAAGATATTGGCCTAGCGGTAAACACCGGGGAGCTGTTTTTT.

This rearrangement joins TRBV7-3 to TRBJ2-1, with D perhaps TRBD1 (6 bases). Per the germline V gene, CDR1 is SGHTA and CDR2 is FQGTGA. This CDR3 is 14 amino acids long. The ends were cut back, 0 bases at V and 6 bases at J, with 9 bases in the middle. The CDR3 DNA reads TGTGCCAGCAGCTTAACCGCAGGGGTCAATGAGCAGTTCTTC. Translating gives CASSLTAGVNEQFF.

This clone has at least ten counts. This CDR3 is also generated by other DNA sequences in the sample. The V call is TRBV6-5, the J call TRBJ1-5; 8 positions agree with TRBD1. The CDR3 is 15 amino acids. Germline V CDR1 and CDR2: MNHEY, SVGAGI. Losses at the gene ends were 6 bases for V and 6 bases for J; bases not matched to a gene: 10. CDR3 DNA sequence: TGTGCCAGCAGCCGAGGACAGGGTCGGGGTCAGCCCCAGCATTTT. It yields the protein CASSRGQGRGQPQHF.

This clone was seen just once. The genes are TRBV27 and TRBJ2-1, with TRBD2 as a possible D gene (6 bases). This CDR3 has 16 residues. From germline, CDR1 is MNHEY and CDR2 SMNVEV (reference sequence). Trimming cost V 3 bases and J 0 bases, with 12 bases left between them. The CDR3 sequence: CASSLVVRDSYNEQFF. Here the CDR3 DNA reads TGTGCCAGCAGTTTGGTGGTGCGGGACTCCTACAATGAGCAGTTCTTC.

This chain uses TRBV27 with TRBJ2-7; 11 bases agree with TRBD2. V shed 2 bases, J shed 1 base, and the junction held 4 bases outside the gene matches. CDR1 MNHEY and CDR2 SMNVEV come from the germline V gene (reference sequence). The CDR3 has 16 residues. CDR3 nucleotide sequence: TGTGCCAGCAGTTTAAGGGGGACTAGCGGATCCTACGAGCAGTACTTC. The encoded protein is CASSLRGTSGSYEQYF.

The V call is TRBV11-2, the J call TRBJ2-3, with 9 bases that match TRBD2. This CDR3 region has 18 residues. Germline V CDR1 and CDR2: SGHAT, FQNNGV. V was clipped by 1 base and J by 2 bases; unmatched bases: 10. For the CDR3, the DNA is TGTGCCAGCAGCTTAGTGTTCGCCCTAGCGGGATCCACAGATACGCAGTATTTT. Residues: CASSLVFALAGSTDTQYF.

This chain connects TRBV9 to TRBJ2-5; D is ambiguous. V shed 0 bases and J shed 5 bases, with 11 bases lying between them. Germline CDR1 reads SGDLS; CDR2 reads YYNGEE. The CDR3 is 14 residues long. Written as DNA, the CDR3 is TGTGCCAGCAGCGTAGCAGGAACGGATGAGACCCAGTACTTC. Translating it yields CASSVAGTDETQYF.

This clone was found once. The genes are TRBV11-2 and TRBJ2-4; D remains unclear. The germline CDR1 and CDR2 sequences are SGHAT and FQNNGV. Trimming removed 1 base from V and 7 bases from J, with 8 bases in between. The CDR3 is 13 amino acids. In DNA form, the CDR3 reads TGTGCCAGCAGCTTAGTAGGGTTGAACATTCAGTACTTC. This sequence encodes CASSLVGLNIQYF. Complete variable domain (other parts from reference TRBV11-2 and TRBJ2-4): EAGVAQSPRYKIIEKRQSVAFWCNPISGHATLYWYQQILGQGPKLLIQFQNNGVVDDSQLPKDRFSAERLKGVDSTLKIQPAKLEDSAVYLCASSLVGLNIQYFGAGTRLSVL.

The J gene is TRBJ2-3, the V gene TRBV5-6, with TRBD2 matching over 7 bases. Germline trimming cut 1 base from V and 0 bases from J; bases unmatched to any gene: 5. This CDR3 contains 16 residues. CDR1 is SGHDT and CDR2 is YYEEEE in the germline V gene. The CDR3 bases are TGTGCCAGCAGCTTGATCAGCGGGGCTAGCACAGATACGCAGTATTTT. It encodes CASSLISGASTDTQYF.

V is TRBV19 and J is TRBJ2-7, with TRBD1 as a possible D gene (6 bases). The CDR3 spans 13 residues. V was trimmed by 2 bases and J by 2 bases, leaving 7 bases between them. Germline V gene sequence: CDR1 LNHDA, CDR2 SQIVND (reference sequence). The CDR3 sequence is CASSIRDTYEQYF. CDR3 DNA sequence: TGTGCCAGTAGTATAAGGGACACCTACGAGCAGTACTTC.

This clone has just one count. This chain joins TRBV19 and TRBJ2-7, with D hard to call. Trimming shortened V by 3 bases and J by 0 bases, and 3 bases separated the two germline ends. The CDR3 sequence is 12 residues long. Germline V lookup: CDR1 LNHDA, CDR2 SQIVND (reference sequence). The CDR3 region is CASSIRSYEQYF. The CDR3, as DNA: TGTGCCAGTAGTATCCGCTCCTACGAGCAGTACTTC.

V is TRBV6-1 and J is TRBJ1-5, with 8 bases aligning to TRBD1. The CDR3 runs to 14 residues. V dropped 7 bases and J dropped 0; count of bases not matched to a gene: 2. The germline V gene has CDR1 MNHNS and CDR2 SASEGT. CDR3 sequence: CASTDRGSNQPQHF. The CDR3 DNA reads as TGTGCCAGCACCGACAGGGGTAGCAATCAGCCCCAGCATTTT.

The rearrangement joins TRBV6-5 to TRBJ2-1; 9 bases align to TRBD2. The trim removed 9 bases at V and 6 bases at J, leaving 9 bases unmatched. CDR1 is MNHEY and CDR2 is SVGAGI in the germline V gene. CDR3 length: 14 amino acids. For the CDR3, the DNA is TGTGCCAGTTATCCTAGCGGGAAGGGCAATGAGCAGTTCTTC. This codes for CASYPSGKGNEQFF.

The chain joins TRBV11-2 to TRBJ2-1, with 9 nucleotides matching TRBD2. The germline V gene encodes CDR1 SGHAT and CDR2 FQNNGV. The CDR3 has 15 residues. Trimming removed 4 bases from V and 8 bases from J; junction bases left unmatched: 9. As DNA, the CDR3 is TGTGCCAGCAGCTCCCTAGCGGGGCTTGGAGATGAGCAGTTCTTC. Amino acids: CASSSLAGLGDEQFF.

This chain connects TRBV19 to TRBJ1-1; D might be TRBD1 (6 bases). The germline V and J ends were trimmed by 7 bases and 12 bases, with 12 bases remaining between them. The CDR3 covers 10 residues. CDR1 and CDR2 (germline): LNHDA, SQIVND (reference sequence). The CDR3 region has the DNA TGTGCCAGTACCCAAGGGGGAACTTTCTTT. Translated: CASTQGGTFF. The full variable domain, with the rest looked up from reference TRBV19 and TRBJ1-1, is DGGITQSPKYLFRKEGQNVTLSCEQNLNHDAMYWYRQDPGQGLRLIYYSQIVNDFQKGDIAEGYSVSREKKESFPLTVTSAQKNPTAFYLCASTQGGTFFGQGTRLTVV.

The genes are TRBV9 and TRBJ2-1, with 9 bases matching TRBD2. This CDR3 has 18 amino acids. Trimming at V came to 4 bases and at J to 3 bases, leaving 14 bases not matched to a gene. Germline V lookup: CDR1 SGDLS, CDR2 YYNGEE. CDR3 DNA sequence: TGTGCCAGCAGCTCCGTTTCTGGTAGCGGGAGATTCTACAATGAGCAGTTCTTC. Translated, it gives CASSSVSGSGRFYNEQFF.